This T cell receptor beta chain was retrieved from a study of cytomegalovirus exposure and HLA in healthy donors. General study results and limits: High specificity and sensitivity for cytomegalovirus status were reported for the classifier.

Use of 60 Vbeta and 13 Jbeta primers characterized the PCR. Profiled with immunoSEQ multiplex PCR; TCRdb holds only in-frame clones, not every one. This table has some 140,000 clones, around 77% appearing once. Remarks on this clone: The antigen remains undetermined.

The germline V gene has CDR1 SEHNR and CDR2 FQNEAQ (reference sequence). Trimming at V came to 5 bases and at J to 4 bases, leaving 5 bases not matched to a gene. The CDR3 runs 14 residues. V is TRBV7-9 and J is TRBJ1-5, with 7 bases that match TRBD1. Sequencing was done on a sample of PBMCs. The TCR originated in a woman aged 60-75 years in good health and CMV-seronegative. The CDR3 coding sequence is TGTGCCAGCAGCCCAGGACAGGTAAATCAGCCCCAGCATTTT. Encoded protein: CASSPGQVNQPQHF. The full variable domain, rest sourced from reference TRBV7-9 and TRBJ1-5, is DTGVSQNPRHKITKRGQNVTFRCDPISEHNRLYWYRQTLGQGPEFLTYFQNEAQLEKSRLLSDRFSAERPKGSFSTLEIQRTEQGDSAMYLCASSPGQVNQPQHFGDGTRLSIL.